This T cell receptor (beta chain) comes out of a study of T cell responses to AZD1222 COVID-19 vaccine. Study findings and constraints: The study identified only six AZD1222 recipients as seropositive at baseline. It should be noted that donors were predominantly white British and more often female, and clonal diversity was possibly underestimated.

Note on this clone: Its antigen is still unknown.

Sequencing was performed with immunoSEQ multiplex PCR; in TCRdb, only in-frame clones are kept and a portion is missing. The sample shows 75,000 to 90,000 clones, about 84% of them seen only once. Source: peripheral blood, taken on day 0 of AZD1222 vaccination. The TCR was taken from an adult in good health.

The CDR3 region is CAWVVGAGNTIYF. CDR3 coding DNA: TGTGCCTGGGTAGTAGGGGCTGGAAACACCATATATTTT. The V call is TRBV30, the J call TRBJ1-3, with D possibly matching TRBD1 (5 bases). V was cut by 5 bases and J by 2 bases, with 10 bases left in between. The CDR3 extends over 13 amino acids. Germline loops: CDR1 GTSNPN, CDR2 SVGIG (reference sequence).